These T cell receptor beta chains were read from a single sample in a study of blood T cell repertoires in COVID-19. Profiling relied on immunoSEQ multiplex PCR, and the TCRdb table lists in-frame clones only, not all of them. The sample lists about 120,000 clones, 79% occurring once. Sequenced sample: peripheral blood. The receptor set was obtained from a woman of 80 years or more with acute or convalescent COVID-19. Each CDR3 is given with its conserved first and last residue. A D gene is named only where the DNA matches it firmly. Not all rows give a size; the values are once, few, many and, for expanded clones, a class.

v_gene	d_gene	j_gene	abundance	CDR3aa	CDR3nt
TRBV7-2	-	TRBJ1-1	-	CASSLTVNTEAFF	TGTGCCAGCAGCTTGACAGTGAACACTGAAGCTTTCTTT
TRBV5-1	TRBD1	TRBJ1-4	-	CASSSGQGGGEKLFF	TGCGCCAGCAGCTCGGGACAGGGTGGGGGTGAAAAACTGTTTTTT
TRBV7-2	-	TRBJ2-3	-	CASSPLGLTDTQYF	TGTGCCAGCAGCCCCCTGGGACTCACAGATACGCAGTATTTT
TRBV20-1	-	TRBJ2-5	-	CSTEYQETQYF	TGCAGTACAGAGTACCAAGAGACCCAGTACTTC
TRBV4-3	-	TRBJ2-7	-	CASSQDSGSYEQYF	TGCGCCAGCAGCCAAGATTCGGGGTCCTACGAGCAGTACTTC
TRBV9	-	TRBJ1-3	few	CASSVGGTNGNTIYF	TGTGCCAGCAGCGTTGGGGGGACCAATGGAAACACCATATATTTT
TRBV18	-	TRBJ2-5	-	CASSPTRGNQETQYF	TGTGCCAGCTCACCCACGAGAGGCAATCAAGAGACCCAGTACTTC
TRBV19	TRBD2	TRBJ2-2	-	CASGHYVTSGRAFTGELFF	TGTGCCAGTGGGCATTATGTGACTAGCGGGAGGGCCTTTACCGGGGAGCTGTTTTTT
TRBV5-1	-	TRBJ2-5	-	CASSDNVGETQYF	TGCGCCAGCTCCGACAACGTTGGGGAGACCCAGTACTTC
TRBV3-1/TRBV3-2	-	TRBJ2-1	-	CASSPTGEAKQFF	TGTGCCAGCAGCCCAACGGGGGAAGCGAAGCAGTTCTTC
TRBV7-6	TRBD1	TRBJ2-1	-	CASSPGTGGWEQFF	TGTGCCAGCAGCCCAGGGACAGGGGGTTGGGAGCAGTTCTTC
TRBV3-1/TRBV3-2	TRBD1	TRBJ1-2	once	CASSQDWAGGIGGYTF	TGTGCCAGCAGCCAAGATTGGGCAGGGGGTATTGGTGGCTACACCTTC
TRBV19	-	TRBJ2-1	few	CASSISGVNEQFF	TGTGCCAGTAGTATTTCGGGGGTCAATGAGCAGTTCTTC